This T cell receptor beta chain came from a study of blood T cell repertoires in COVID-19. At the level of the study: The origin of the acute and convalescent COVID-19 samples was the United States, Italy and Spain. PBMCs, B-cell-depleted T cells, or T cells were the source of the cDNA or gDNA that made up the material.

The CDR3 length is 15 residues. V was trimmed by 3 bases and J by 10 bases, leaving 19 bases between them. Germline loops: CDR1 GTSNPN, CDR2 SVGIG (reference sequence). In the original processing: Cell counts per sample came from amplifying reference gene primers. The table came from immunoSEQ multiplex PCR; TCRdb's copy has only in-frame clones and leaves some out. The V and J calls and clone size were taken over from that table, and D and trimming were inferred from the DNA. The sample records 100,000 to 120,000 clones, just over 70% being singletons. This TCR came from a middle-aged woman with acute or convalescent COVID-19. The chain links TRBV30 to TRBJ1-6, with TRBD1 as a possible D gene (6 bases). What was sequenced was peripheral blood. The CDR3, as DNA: TGTGCCTGGAGGCAAACCGGGACATTTGTCTCACCCCTCCACTTT. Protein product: CAWRQTGTFVSPLHF.